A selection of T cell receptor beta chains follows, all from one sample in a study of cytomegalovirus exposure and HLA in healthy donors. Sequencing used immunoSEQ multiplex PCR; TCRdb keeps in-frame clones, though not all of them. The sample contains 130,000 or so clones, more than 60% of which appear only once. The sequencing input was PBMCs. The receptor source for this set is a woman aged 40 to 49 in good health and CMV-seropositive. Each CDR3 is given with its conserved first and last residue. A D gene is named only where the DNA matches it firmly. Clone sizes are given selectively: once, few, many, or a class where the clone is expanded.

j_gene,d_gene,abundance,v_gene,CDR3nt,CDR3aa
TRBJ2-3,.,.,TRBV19,TGTGCCACCTGGTCGGGGGTGGGTACAGATACGCAGTATTTT,CATWSGVGTDTQYF
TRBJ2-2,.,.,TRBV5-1,TGCGCCAGCACCGACGGTGGCGGGAACACCGGGGAGCTGTTTTTT,CASTDGGGNTGELFF
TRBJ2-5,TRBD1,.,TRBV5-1,TGCGCCAGCAGCTTAGGGGACAGGGACCCTTCCCAAGAGACCCAGTACTTC,CASSLGDRDPSQETQYF
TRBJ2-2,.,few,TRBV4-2,TGTGCCAGCAGCCCCCAGGAAGGGGGGGGAAGGGGGGAGCTGTTTTTT,CASSPQEGGGRGELFF
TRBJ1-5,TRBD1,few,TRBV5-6,TGTGCCAGCAGCTTGTTTCAGGGGGCCCAACAGCCCCAGCATTTT,CASSLFQGAQQPQHF
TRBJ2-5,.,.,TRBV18,TGTGCCAGCTCACCATCCAGGGTCCAAGAGACCCAGTACTTC,CASSPSRVQETQYF
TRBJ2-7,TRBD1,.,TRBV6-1,TGTGCCAGCAGACGGACAGGCAGTACCTACGAGCAGTACTTC,CASRRTGSTYEQYF
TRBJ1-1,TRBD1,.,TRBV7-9,TGTGCCAGCAGCTCCTATCAGGGGGTGCGTACTGAAGCTTTCTTT,CASSSYQGVRTEAFF
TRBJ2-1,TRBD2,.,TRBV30,TGTGCCTGGATGAGCGGGAGGATCTACAATGAGCAGTTCTTC,CAWMSGRIYNEQFF
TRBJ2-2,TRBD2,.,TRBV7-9,TGTTCCAGCAGCCAAGAGGCGGGGGGGAACACCGGGGAGCTGTTTTTT,CSSSQEAGGNTGELFF
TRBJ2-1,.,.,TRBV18,TGTGCCAGCTCACCACCAGTCCAGGGGGGAAGTGAGCAGTTCTTC,CASSPPVQGGSEQFF
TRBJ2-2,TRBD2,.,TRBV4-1,TGCGCCAGCAGCCAAGGACTAGCGGGTTCCACCGGGGAGCTGTTTTTT,CASSQGLAGSTGELFF
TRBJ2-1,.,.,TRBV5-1,TGCGCCAGCAGGTTGGCCGGGGTATACAATGAGCAGTTCTTC,CASRLAGVYNEQFF
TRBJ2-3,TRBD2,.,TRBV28,TGTGCCAGCACTAGGGCTAGCGGGAGATTAGTGTCTGATACGCAGTATTTT,CASTRASGRLVSDTQYF
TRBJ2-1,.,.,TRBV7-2,TGTGCCAGCAGCTCTACCGGTGAGCAGTTCTTC,CASSSTGEQFF
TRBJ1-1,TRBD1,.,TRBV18,TGTGCCAGCTCATCGGGACAGGGGGCCTCCACTGAAGCTTTCTTT,CASSSGQGASTEAFF
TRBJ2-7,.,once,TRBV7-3,TGTGCCAGCAGCCCCGAGGGGGGGGCTTCCTACGAGCAGTACTTC,CASSPEGGASYEQYF
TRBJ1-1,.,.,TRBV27,TGTGCCAGCAGTCCGACCGCCCGGAGTGAAGCTTTCTTT,CASSPTARSEAFF
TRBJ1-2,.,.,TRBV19,TGTGCCAGTAGTATACTCGGGTATGGCTACACCTTC,CASSILGYGYTF
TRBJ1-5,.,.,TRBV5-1,TGCGCCAGCAGCTTGGTTCCAGGCGGAGGGAATCAGCCCCAGCATTTT,CASSLVPGGGNQPQHF
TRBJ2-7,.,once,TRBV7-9,TGTTCCAGCAGCTTAAATGGGGCCGTATCAGACTTC,CSSSLNGAVSDF
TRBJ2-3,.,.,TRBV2,TGTGCCAGCGCGAGGACAGATACGCAGTATTTT,CASARTDTQYF
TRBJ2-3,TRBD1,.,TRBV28,TGTGCCAGCAGTCCAGGGAACAGGGGCAACACAGATACGCAGTATTTT,CASSPGNRGNTDTQYF
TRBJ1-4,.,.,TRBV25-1,TGTGCCAGCAGTGAATGGGGCAGGGTATCGTCCTCGTATGAAAAACTGTTTTTT,CASSEWGRVSSSYEKLFF
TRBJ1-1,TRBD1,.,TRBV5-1,TGCGCCAGCAGCTTGGACCAGACAGGGGCTTATGAAGCTTTCTTT,CASSLDQTGAYEAFF
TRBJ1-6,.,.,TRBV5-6,TGTGCCAGCAGCTTGTTTACAGTAGATTCACCCCTCCACTTT,CASSLFTVDSPLHF
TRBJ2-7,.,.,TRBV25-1,TGTGCCAGCAGTGCTTCTCCCTCCTACGAGCAGTACTTC,CASSASPSYEQYF
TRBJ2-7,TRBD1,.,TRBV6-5,TGTGCCAGCAGGAATCCGACAGGGGGCTTCGACGAGCAGTACTTC,CASRNPTGGFDEQYF
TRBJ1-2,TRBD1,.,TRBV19,TGTGCCAGTAATACAGGGGTTGGCTACACCTTC,CASNTGVGYTF
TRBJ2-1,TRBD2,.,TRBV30,TGTGCCTGGAGTGATCTTGGACTAGCGGGGGAAAGGTTCTTC,CAWSDLGLAGERFF
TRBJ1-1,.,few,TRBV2,TGTGCCAGCGCCCCAGGGTGGGCCTCTGAAGCTTTCTTT,CASAPGWASEAFF
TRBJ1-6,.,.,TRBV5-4,TGTGCCAGCAGCCTCCTAGATTCACCCCTCCACTTT,CASSLLDSPLHF
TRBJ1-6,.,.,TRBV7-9,TGTGCCAGCAGCTTATCCCAGGGTGCCTCACCCCTCCACTTT,CASSLSQGASPLHF
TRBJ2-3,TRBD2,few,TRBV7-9,TGTGCCAGCAGCTCTCTAGCGGAGGGCACAGATACGCAGTATTTT,CASSSLAEGTDTQYF
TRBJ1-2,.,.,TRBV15,TGTGCCACCAGCAGAGATCCTTTGTCAGGGGCCTACTATGGCTACACCTTC,CATSRDPLSGAYYGYTF
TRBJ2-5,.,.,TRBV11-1,TGTGCCAGCAGCTTAGCCCAGCAAGAGACCCAGTACTTC,CASSLAQQETQYF
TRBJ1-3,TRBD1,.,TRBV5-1,TGCGCCAGCAGCTTGGAGGGGACAGGGGCTGGAAACACCATATATTTT,CASSLEGTGAGNTIYF
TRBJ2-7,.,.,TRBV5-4,TGTGCCAGCAGCCCCGACACCCACTCCTACGAGCAGTACTTC,CASSPDTHSYEQYF
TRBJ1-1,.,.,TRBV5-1,TGCGCCAGCAGCTCGGGGGTTCAACTCGTGAACACTGAAGCTTTCTTT,CASSSGVQLVNTEAFF
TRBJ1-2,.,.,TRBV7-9,TGTGCCAGCAGCTTAGATTCCGGGTTGCTCGATGGCTACACCTTC,CASSLDSGLLDGYTF
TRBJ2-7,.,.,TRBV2,TGTGCCAGCAGTGAAGTCCCCAGGCGCGAGCAGTACTTC,CASSEVPRREQYF
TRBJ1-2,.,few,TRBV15,TGTGCCACCAGCAGAGATTCAGGGGCCCCCCTCGGGGGCTACACCTTC,CATSRDSGAPLGGYTF
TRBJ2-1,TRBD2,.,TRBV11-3,TGTGCCAGCAGCCGGCCCTCGGCTAGCGGGGGAAATGAGCAGTTCTTC,CASSRPSASGGNEQFF
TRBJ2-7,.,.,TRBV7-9,TGTGCCAGCAGCTTTACTCTATCCTACGAGCAGTACTTC,CASSFTLSYEQYF
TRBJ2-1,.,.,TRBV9,TGTGCCAGCAGCGTAGTGTCAGGGGAAGGGCCTGAGCAGTTCTTC,CASSVVSGEGPEQFF
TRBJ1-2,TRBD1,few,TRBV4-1,TGCGCCAGCAGCCAAGGACAGGGGTGTGGCTACACCTTC,CASSQGQGCGYTF
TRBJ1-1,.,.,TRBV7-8,TGTGCCAGCAGCTTAGGATCTACGGGGGGAGTAGGGAACACTGAAGCTTTCTTT,CASSLGSTGGVGNTEAFF
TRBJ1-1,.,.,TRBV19,TGTGCCAGTAATTCTCCCCGCAGGGACTCGAGCACTGGAGCTTTCTTT,CASNSPRRDSSTGAFF
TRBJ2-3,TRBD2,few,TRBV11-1,TGTGCCAGCAGTTTGGGACTAGCGGGGTTCACAGATACGCAGTATTTT,CASSLGLAGFTDTQYF
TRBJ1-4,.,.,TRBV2,TGTGCCAGCGGGGCAGCAAAGGAAAAACTGTTTTTT,CASGAAKEKLFF
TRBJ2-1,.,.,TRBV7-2,TGTGCCGTACAGGGCGGGAGCAGCTCCTACAATGAGCAGTTCTTC,CAVQGGSSSYNEQFF
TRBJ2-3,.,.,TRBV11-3,TGTGCCAGCAGCTTTGAGGGGGCAGATACGCAGTATTTT,CASSFEGADTQYF
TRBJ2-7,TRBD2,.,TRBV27,TGTGCCAGCAGTTTCGGACTAGACCACCGGGACGAGCAGTACTTC,CASSFGLDHRDEQYF
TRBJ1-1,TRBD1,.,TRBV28,TGTGCCAGCCGACAGGGGGGCTACGTGGGCACTGAAGCTTTCTTT,CASRQGGYVGTEAFF
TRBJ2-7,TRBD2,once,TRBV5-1,TGCGCCAGCAGCCCCCACGCGGGGGGCCAGGGTGGTCACGAGCAGTACTTC,CASSPHAGGQGGHEQYF
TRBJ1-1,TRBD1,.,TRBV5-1,TGCGCCAGCAGCCCGAGACAGGGCGGCACTGAAGCTTTCTTT,CASSPRQGGTEAFF
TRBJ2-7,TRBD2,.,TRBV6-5,TGTGCCAGCAGTTACCGGACTAGCGGGGGCTACGAGCAGTACTTC,CASSYRTSGGYEQYF